The next 30 T cell receptor beta chains were all read from a single sample in a study of beta chain features in type 1 diabetes. Reverse transcribing all isolated RNA meant expressed TCRB transcripts were sequenced. The assay was immunoSEQ multiplex PCR, and TCRdb's table has in-frame clones only and misses some. Among about 410,000 clones listed, 11% to 15% were seen once. Sequenced sample: naive CD4+ T cells from blood. The origin of the receptors is a man aged 25 to 40 in good health.

The genes are TRBV15 and TRBJ1-1; D not certain. Between the trimmed V and J ends, which lost 5 bases and 0 bases, there was a span of 7 bases. Germline loops: CDR1 LNHNV, CDR2 YYDKDF (reference sequence). The CDR3 runs 13 residues. Written as DNA, the CDR3 is TGTGCCACCAGCCCCCTTATGAACACTGAAGCTTTCTTT. This gives the protein CATSPLMNTEAFF.

Only a few counts were recorded for this clone. V gene TRBV9 combines with J gene TRBJ2-1; 12 bases are a match to TRBD1. CDR1 and CDR2 (germline): SGDLS, YYNGEE. V lost 4 bases to trimming and J lost 5 bases; unmatched junction nucleotides: 7. The CDR3 contains 16 residues. CDR3 amino acids: CASSPRGQGADNEQFF. The CDR3 DNA follows: TGTGCCAGCAGCCCAAGGGGACAGGGGGCGGACAATGAGCAGTTCTTC.

This sequence joins TRBV29-1 and TRBJ2-5; 8 bases match TRBD1. The DNA end is more similar to TRBJ2-7, so the J call may be wrong. The CDR3 extends over 14 amino acids. Germline values: CDR1 SQVTM, CDR2 ANQGSEA. In nucleotides, the CDR3 is TGCAGCGTGGAGAGTATGACAGGGGTGAACGAGCAGTACTTC. Translation: CSVESMTGVNEQYF.

V is TRBV7-6 and J is TRBJ2-3, with no clear D. Germline CDR1 SGHVS, CDR2 FNYEAQ. The length of the CDR3 is 16 residues. Trimming stripped 1 base from V and 3 bases from J, with 14 bases between. The CDR3 nucleotides are TGTGCCAGCAGCTTAGATGGCGGCCGACTGACAGATACGCAGTATTTT. It translates to CASSLDGGRLTDTQYF.

The genes are TRBV25-1 and TRBJ1-1; possibly TRBD1 for D (6 bases). The CDR3 sequence is 16 residues long. The V gene lost 3 bases and the J gene lost 6 bases, with 20 bases spanning the gap. The germline V gene has CDR1 MGHDK and CDR2 SYGVNS. The CDR3 DNA is TGTGCCAGCAGTGATCCTCAGGGGCGGGGTAGCGCTGAAGCTTTCTTT. Translating gives CASSDPQGRGSAEAFF.

This clone was counted between two and nine times. The rearrangement links TRBV27 to TRBJ2-1; 8 positions match TRBD1. The ends lost 5 bases at V and 0 bases at J; junction bases unmatched: 15. The germline gives CDR1 MNHEY, CDR2 SMNVEV (reference sequence). The CDR3 has 19 residues. The CDR3 region is CASSPAGQDFPNSYNEQFF. In DNA form, the CDR3 reads TGTGCCAGCAGTCCTGCGGGACAGGATTTCCCGAACTCCTACAATGAGCAGTTCTTC.

The chain combines TRBV25-1 with TRBJ2-5; D unresolved. This CDR3 is built from 14 residues. From germline, CDR1 is MGHDK and CDR2 SYGVNS. The V end lost 4 bases, the J end lost 5 bases, and 14 bases lay between the germline ends. The CDR3 DNA reads as TGTGCCAGCAGTGCCGAATACCCGACGGAGACCCAGTACTTC. Amino acid sequence: CASSAEYPTETQYF.

This rearrangement joins TRBV19 to TRBJ2-5; D is unresolved. The length of the CDR3 is 13 residues. V was shortened by 4 bases and J by 4 bases, with 10 bases between the two germline ends. Germline V gene lookup returns CDR1 LNHDA and CDR2 SQIVND (reference sequence). CDR3 protein: CASSKEGGETQYF. CDR3 in DNA: TGTGCCAGTAGTAAGGAAGGTGGAGAGACCCAGTACTTC.

The chain joins TRBV2 to TRBJ2-5; D is uncertain. The CDR3 runs 11 residues. Germline V lookup: CDR1 SNHLY, CDR2 FYNNEI. Trimming cost V 8 bases and J 5 bases, with 9 bases left between them. The CDR3 sequence is CASVAGETQYF. CDR3 in DNA: TGTGCCAGCGTGGCTGGGGAGACCCAGTACTTC. Full variable domain (missing parts from reference TRBV2 and TRBJ2-5): EPEVTQTPSHQVTQMGQEVILRCVPISNHLYFYWYRQILGQKVEFLVSFYNNEISEKSEIFDDQFSVERPDGSNFTLKIRSTKLEDSAMYFCASVAGETQYFGPGTRLLVL.

This clone was counted a few times. The chain uses TRBV29-1 and TRBJ2-7, with D tentatively TRBD2 (6 bases). Per germline, CDR1 SQVTM and CDR2 ANQGSEA. The CDR3 runs to 13 residues. Deletions cut 6 bases from V and 7 bases from J, with 19 bases between. CDR3 amino acids: CSVGVGGMGEQYF. The CDR3 DNA reads TGCAGCGTCGGCGTGGGGGGAATGGGTGAGCAGTACTTC.

The V and J genes are TRBV10-2 and TRBJ2-5; D perhaps matches TRBD1 (5 bases). The CDR3 is made up of 13 amino acids. From germline, CDR1 is WSHSY and CDR2 SAAADI. The ends were cut back, 3 bases at V and 8 bases at J, with 13 bases in the middle. CDR3 region: CASSEGQGSTQYF. In DNA, the CDR3 is TGCGCCAGCAGTGAAGGCCAGGGATCCACCCAGTACTTC.

This chain connects TRBV9 to TRBJ2-3; 8 bases align to TRBD2. V lost 4 bases, J lost 0 bases, and 13 bases stayed unmatched. There are 18 residues in the CDR3. CDR1 is SGDLS and CDR2 is YYNGEE in the germline V gene. For the CDR3, the DNA is TGTGCCAGCAGCCCACGGGGGGGCTCTAACCCCAGCACAGATACGCAGTATTTT. Protein product: CASSPRGGSNPSTDTQYF.

The V call is TRBV7-2, the J call TRBJ2-5, with a weak D call TRBD2 (6 bases). V was clipped by 5 bases and J by 4 bases, with 11 bases between them. The length of the CDR3 is 13 residues. CDR1 and CDR2 (germline): SGHTA, FQGNSA. The CDR3 is CASSRGVRETQYF. The CDR3 DNA is TGTGCCAGCAGCCGCGGGGTGCGAGAGACCCAGTACTTC.

This clone occurred a few times. The chain uses TRBV6-5 and TRBJ2-3, with no clear D. Looked up from germline, CDR1 is MNHEY and CDR2 is SVGAGI. V was trimmed by 6 bases and J by 11 bases, leaving 12 bases between them. The CDR3 length is 11 residues. The CDR3 bases are TGTGCCAGCAGCTCCCCAGAGCTGCAGTATTTT. Translating gives CASSSPELQYF.

This clone was detected only a few times. This rearrangement joins TRBV6-1 to TRBJ2-4; D not certain. V was trimmed by 1 base and J by 0 bases, leaving 7 bases between them. Germline loops: CDR1 MNHNS, CDR2 SASEGT. This CDR3 region has 15 residues. CDR3 sequence: CASSEVSVAKNIQYF. Here the CDR3 DNA reads TGTGCCAGCAGTGAAGTAAGCGTAGCCAAAAACATTCAGTACTTC.

The V call is TRBV15, the J call TRBJ1-5; a weak D match, TRBD1 (6 bases). In germline, CDR1 is LNHNV, CDR2 YYDKDF (reference sequence). V was trimmed by 0 bases and J by 2 bases, leaving 14 bases between them. This CDR3 is built from 17 residues. This CDR3 is CATSRDRGAQGNQPQHF. The CDR3 coding sequence is TGTGCCACCAGCAGAGATCGGGGGGCGCAGGGCAATCAGCCCCAGCATTTT.

In this sample, this clone turned up a few times. CDR3: CSAGTGGYIGEAFF. CDR3 bases: TGCAGCGCTGGAACAGGGGGCTATATCGGTGAAGCTTTCTTT. This chain connects TRBV29-1 to TRBJ1-1; 9 bases are a match to TRBD1. CDR3 length: 14 amino acids. J was trimmed by 7 bases and V by 7 bases; bases with no gene match: 13. Germline V CDR1 and CDR2: SQVTM, ANQGSEA.

This clone was seen repeatedly, ten times or more. The chain links TRBV10-3 to TRBJ2-1; either TRBD1 or TRBD2 may fit D (6 bases each). V was shortened by 11 bases and J by 10 bases, with 15 bases between the two germline ends. The CDR3 runs 11 residues. The germline V gene has CDR1 ENHRY and CDR2 SYGVKD. The CDR3 nucleotides are TGTGCCTTAGCCCGCGGGACAGAGCAGTTCTTC. Protein: CALARGTEQFF.

A few counts support this clone. This sequence joins TRBV29-1 and TRBJ1-1; possibly TRBD1 for D (6 bases). CDR1 is SQVTM and CDR2 is ANQGSEA in the germline V gene. With 4 bases removed from V and 2 bases from J, the gap between germline ends came to 14 bases. The CDR3 loop spans 14 amino acids. CDR3 coding DNA: TGCAGCGTTGGGGAGTCACAGGGAAACACTGAAGCTTTCTTT. It specifies CSVGESQGNTEAFF.

This sequence joins TRBV29-1 and TRBJ1-4; TRBD1 might be the D (5 bases). Germline V gene sequence: CDR1 SQVTM, CDR2 ANQGSEA. V lost 7 bases and J 5 bases, leaving 14 bases between the germline ends. The CDR3 sequence is 13 residues long. The CDR3 nucleotides are TGCAGCGGCCGGGACCTCCACAATGAAAAACTGTTTTTT. Its translation is CSGRDLHNEKLFF. Supplemented by reference TRBV29-1 and TRBJ1-4, the full variable domain reads SAVISQKPSRDICQRGTSLTIQCQVDSQVTMMFWYRQQPGQSLTLIATANQGSEATYESGFVIDKFPISRPNLTFSTLTVSNMSPEDSSIYLCSGRDLHNEKLFFGSGTQLSVL.

This clone has only a few counts. V gene TRBV7-2 combines with J gene TRBJ2-3, with D unclear. CDR1 is SGHTA and CDR2 is FQGNSA in the germline V gene. The V gene lost 5 bases and the J gene lost 6 bases, with 15 bases spanning the gap. The CDR3 is made up of 14 amino acids. As DNA, the CDR3 is TGTGCCAGCAGCACATCCTCGTTTTATGATACGCAGTATTTT. As protein: CASSTSSFYDTQYF.

This chain uses TRBV29-1 with TRBJ2-2; D perhaps matches TRBD2 (6 bases). Germline CDR1 SQVTM, CDR2 ANQGSEA. The CDR3 contains 14 residues. Deletions cut 7 bases from V and 5 bases from J, with 17 bases between. In DNA, the CDR3 is TGCAGCGGGTCCAAGGGAGGTCGGACCGGGGAGCTGTTTTTT. The encoded protein is CSGSKGGRTGELFF.

In DNA form, the CDR3 reads TGTGCCAGCTCACCACGAGCGGGGGAGGGAAATGAGCAGTTCTTC. The encoded protein is CASSPRAGEGNEQFF. The V call is TRBV18, the J call TRBJ2-1; 8 bases match TRBD2. CDR1 KGHSH and CDR2 LQKENI come from the germline V gene. V was pared by 1 base and J by 7 bases, with 6 bases of the junction left unmatched. The CDR3 runs to 15 residues.

This clone was counted between two and nine times. V usage is TRBV5-1 and J usage is TRBJ2-2; D is possibly TRBD2 (5 bases). Trimming pared 2 bases from V and 5 bases from J, leaving 16 bases between. Germline V gene sequence: CDR1 SGHRS, CDR2 YFSETQ. The CDR3 is 16 amino acids. The CDR3 region is CASSLPRRQGTGELFF. CDR3 in DNA: TGCGCCAGCAGCTTACCGCGGAGGCAAGGAACCGGGGAGCTGTTTTTT.

This clone appeared a few times. This chain links TRBV6-6 with TRBJ2-7; D is possibly TRBD1 (6 bases). This CDR3 has 13 residues. Germline lookup yields CDR1 MNHNY and CDR2 SVGAGI (reference sequence). The germline V and J ends were trimmed by 8 bases and 2 bases, with 13 bases remaining between them. CDR3 amino acids: CASADSTAYEQYF. CDR3 bases: TGTGCCAGCGCGGACAGTACAGCCTACGAGCAGTACTTC.

This clone was seen a few times. This chain joins TRBV4-1 and TRBJ2-7; no firm D call. V was clipped by 3 bases and J by 1 base, with 10 bases between them. This CDR3 spans 14 amino acids. Germline V gene sequence: CDR1 MGHRA, CDR2 YSYEKL. The CDR3 here is CASSHRPNSYEQYF. The DNA for the CDR3 is TGCGCCAGCAGCCACAGGCCAAATTCCTACGAGCAGTACTTC.

This clone was picked up a small number of times. The chain has TRBV5-1 and TRBJ2-7; 7 bases line up with TRBD1. CDR1 is SGHRS and CDR2 is YFSETQ in the germline V gene. The V gene end was trimmed by 0 bases and the J gene end by 2 bases; junction bases not matched to a gene: 5. The CDR3 consists of 15 residues. DNA for the CDR3: TGCGCCAGCAGCTTGGTCCGGGACAGAGCCTACGAGCAGTACTTC. It encodes CASSLVRDRAYEQYF.

This chain links TRBV7-2 with TRBJ2-5; D not certain. V shed 5 bases and J shed 3 bases, with 10 bases lying between them. Germline V gene lookup returns CDR1 SGHTA and CDR2 FQGNSA. CDR3 length: 13 residues. CDR3 nucleotide sequence: TGTGCCAGCAGCCTGACCACGAAAGAGACCCAGTACTTC. Its protein product is CASSLTTKETQYF.

This clone was seen only a few times. The V and J genes are TRBV9 and TRBJ2-7, with D uncertain. Germline CDR1 and CDR2: SGDLS and YYNGEE. This CDR3 is 15 amino acids long. V lost 0 bases, J lost 3 bases, and 13 bases lay in between. This CDR3 is CASSVAGSLDYEQYF. DNA for the CDR3: TGTGCCAGCAGCGTAGCCGGCTCCCTGGACTACGAGCAGTACTTC.

This clone was counted between two and nine times. The rearrangement joins TRBV9 to TRBJ2-7; D possibly corresponds to TRBD1 (6 bases). V was trimmed by 0 bases and J by 0 bases, leaving 10 bases between them. In germline, CDR1 is SGDLS, CDR2 YYNGEE. The CDR3 is made up of 15 amino acids. CDR3 bases: TGTGCCAGCAGCGTAGAAGGCAGGGGCTCCTACGAGCAGTACTTC. Its translation: CASSVEGRGSYEQYF.